These 10 T cell receptor beta chains share one sample of origin, sequenced in a study of low-dose radiotherapy and immunotherapy resistance in tumors. The time point denotes: after trial treatment. Described treatment: LDRT plus nivolumab, ipilimumab, low-dose cyclophosphamide and aspirin (RACIN trial). With TRAV- and TRBV-specific primers, first-strand cDNA was made, covering the alpha and beta chains. Amplification, which lasted around 21 PCR cycles, used a constant-region primer and V-primer adapter to amplify TCRs. TCRdb re-analysed the reads in MiXCR, keeping a single row per CDR3 protein. The sample includes 85,000 to 95,000 distinct CDR3 sequences, approximately 22% of them seen just once. The sample here was PBMCs, taken after low-dose radiotherapy plus immunotherapy. The receptors shown here come from a female donor with ovarian cancer.

Of note for this clonotype: This may be a read error, as it is one base from a much larger clone. The chain employs TRBV20-1 and TRBJ2-7, with D maybe TRBD2 (5 bases). The V gene's germline CDR1 is DFQATT and CDR2 SNEGSKA (reference sequence). Trimming cost V 0 bases and J 7 bases, with 16 bases left between them. The CDR3 has 14 amino acids. As DNA, the CDR3 is TGCAGTGCTAGAGATAGCGCCCGGGCGAATGAGCAGTACTTC. Its protein product is CSARDSARANEQYF.

The V gene is TRBV6-2 or TRBV6-3, the J gene TRBJ1-3; D remains ambiguous. This CDR3 comprises 20 residues. From germline, CDR1 is MNHEY and CDR2 SVGEGT. V lost 7 bases and J 0 bases, leaving 28 bases between the germline ends. CDR3 region: CASTGSGLPPMPSSGNTIYF. Written as DNA, the CDR3 is TGTGCCAGCACAGGCAGCGGTCTTCCTCCCATGCCTAGCTCTGGAAACACCATATATTTT.

In this sample, this clonotype turned up many times. The rearrangement links TRBV10-3 to TRBJ2-1; 11 bases fit TRBD2. The CDR3 loop spans 16 amino acids. Germline V CDR1 and CDR2: ENHRY, SYGVKD. Unmatched junction bases numbered 5, after V lost 4 bases and J lost 3 bases. DNA for the CDR3: TGTGCCATCAGTGTTCTCGGGACTAGCGGCTACAATGAGCAGTTCTTC. This translates into CAISVLGTSGYNEQFF.

A few counts support this clonotype. This rearrangement joins TRBV4-3 to TRBJ2-7; D may be TRBD2 (7 bases). Germline V gene lookup returns CDR1 LGHNA and CDR2 YSLEER. The CDR3 has 16 residues. With 4 bases removed from V and 2 bases from J, the gap between germline ends came to 18 bases. The CDR3 DNA is TGCGCCAGCAGCCCCCAAGGTGGGGGGGCCCCCTACGAGCAGTACTTC. It codes for CASSPQGGGAPYEQYF.

This clonotype was counted many times. One junction end does not reproduce the germline sequence, and a read error may be involved. This CDR3 is CASSDSGVNQPQHF. For the CDR3, the DNA is TGTGCCAGCAGTGACTCGGGGGTCAATCAGCCCCAGCATTTT. V and J are TRBV6-2 or TRBV6-3 and TRBJ1-5, with D tentatively TRBD1 (5 bases). The CDR3 has 14 residues. Germline V CDR1 and CDR2: MNHEY, SVGEGT.

Details on this clonotype: No DNA is shown, since the ends of the CDR3 on it are uncertain; the CDR3 is the one TCRdb lists. This sequence joins TRBV6-5 and TRBJ1-4. The CDR3 comprises 15 residues, both ends counted. Germline CDR1 MNHEY, CDR2 SVGAGI. CDR3 region: CASRRTTTNEKLFFF.

The table lists this clonotype with many counts. This sequence joins TRBV5-5 and TRBJ1-1; 8 bases align to TRBD1. Germline CDR1 and CDR2: SGHKS and YYEKEE (reference sequence). The CDR3 consists of 13 residues. V was clipped by 4 bases and J by 6 bases; unmatched bases: 5. This chain's CDR3 is CASSRRTGPEAFF. The CDR3, as DNA: TGTGCCAGCAGCCGTAGGACAGGGCCTGAAGCTTTCTTT.

This clonotype was seen at least ten times. The chain recombines TRBV29-1 with TRBJ1-3, with D possibly being TRBD1 (5 bases). Germline assignment: CDR1 SQVTM and CDR2 ANQGSEA. This CDR3 is 11 amino acids long. Trimming shortened V by 5 bases and J by 8 bases, and 10 bases separated the two germline ends. CDR3 region: CSVYRGDTIYF. The CDR3 DNA reads TGCAGCGTTTACCGGGGGGACACCATATATTTT.

A note on this clonotype: Given a much more abundant clone one base away, this may be a read error. The chain combines TRBV29-1 with TRBJ1-1; no firm D call. V shed 4 bases and J shed 11 bases, with 8 bases lying between them. Germline values: CDR1 SQVTM, CDR2 ANQGSEA. The CDR3 has 9 amino acids. This CDR3 is CSVGTEAFF. CDR3 nucleotides: TGCAGCGTTGGCACAGAGGCTTTCTTT.

This clonotype was counted at least ten times. The chain recombines TRBV5-1 with TRBJ1-2; D is uncertain. V gave up 1 base and J gave up 3 bases, with 10 bases separating them. Germline V gene lookup returns CDR1 SGHRS and CDR2 YFSETQ. The CDR3 loop spans 14 amino acids. As DNA, the CDR3 is TGCGCCAGCAGCTTGACGGGTGCAGACTATGGCTACACCTTC. Protein sequence: CASSLTGADYGYTF.